The sequence of this T cell receptor (beta chain) was determined in a study of blood T cell repertoires in COVID-19. The CDR3 runs 12 residues. Germline loops: CDR1 SQVTM, CDR2 ANQGSEA. V was trimmed by 3 bases and J by 2 bases, leaving 7 bases between them. Generated by immunoSEQ multiplex PCR, the TCRdb table keeps only in-frame clones and is missing some. The sample has about 98,000 clones, 82% seen once. V and J are TRBV29-1 and TRBJ2-5, with D possibly being TRBD1 (6 bases). Specimen: peripheral blood. The sequence derives from a man between 65 and 85 years old with active or convalescent COVID-19. DNA for the CDR3: TGCAGCGTTGAGAGGGGGCAAGAGACCCAGTACTTC. Amino acids: CSVERGQETQYF.